These 32 T cell receptor beta chains originate from one sample sequenced in a study of graft-versus-host responses after intestinal transplantation. The data were produced by immunoSEQ multiplex PCR, yet TCRdb's version contains in-frame clones alone and is incomplete. Of 77,000 or so clones in the sample, 92% were seen once. The source material was PBMCs, sampled 98 days after intestinal transplantation. The receptors were gathered from a human patient who received an intestinal transplant, so some T cells may come from the graft donor.

The V and J genes are TRBV7-3 and TRBJ2-5, with 7 bases aligning to TRBD1. V trimming: 4 bases; J trimming: 3 bases; junction bases outside the gene matches: 2. This CDR3 comprises 13 residues. Germline CDR1 and CDR2: SGHTA and FQGTGA. The CDR3 region has the DNA TGTGCCAGCAGCTACGACAGGGAAGAGACCCAGTACTTC. Encoded protein: CASSYDREETQYF.

This rearrangement joins TRBV5-4 to TRBJ2-2; 10 bases fit TRBD2. The germline V gene has CDR1 SGHNT and CDR2 YYREEE (reference sequence). The CDR3 contains 18 residues. The trim removed 0 bases at V and 0 bases at J, leaving 5 bases unmatched. CDR3 in DNA: TGTGCCAGCAGCTTGGGGTTAGCGGGAGGTGCGAACACCGGGGAGCTGTTTTTT. It encodes CASSLGLAGGANTGELFF.

The chain employs TRBV11-2 and TRBJ1-3; D is unclear. V lost 2 bases to trimming and J lost 3 bases, with 14 bases between them. The germline CDR1 and CDR2 sequences are SGHAT and FQNNGV. The CDR3 consists of 16 residues. This CDR3 reads CASSLIWASGGNTIYF. Here the CDR3 DNA reads TGTGCCAGCAGCTTAATTTGGGCTAGCGGTGGAAACACCATATATTTT. Full variable domain (missing parts from reference TRBV11-2 and TRBJ1-3): EAGVAQSPRYKIIEKRQSVAFWCNPISGHATLYWYQQILGQGPKLLIQFQNNGVVDDSQLPKDRFSAERLKGVDSTLKIQPAKLEDSAVYLCASSLIWASGGNTIYFGEGSWLTVV.

The chain couples TRBV28 to TRBJ2-5; 10 bases fit TRBD2. V lost 6 bases and J lost 4; bases outside the gene matches: 8. Germline V gene data show CDR1 as MDHEN and CDR2 as SYDVKM. This CDR3 region has 15 residues. As DNA, the CDR3 is TGTGCCAGCAGCCCTGGGACTAGCGTAGGAGAGACCCAGTACTTC. As protein: CASSPGTSVGETQYF.

The V gene is TRBV5-1, the J gene TRBJ2-7; D not certain. From germline, CDR1 is SGHRS and CDR2 YFSETQ. Trimming took off 1 base at V and 8 bases at J, with 19 bases between the two ends. This CDR3 contains 15 residues. CDR3: CASSLSDLPPDQQYF. The CDR3 coding sequence is TGCGCCAGCAGCTTGTCCGATCTCCCCCCGGACCAGCAGTACTTC.

The chain carries TRBV9 and TRBJ2-2; D perhaps matches TRBD2 (7 bases). The CDR3 extends over 15 amino acids. From germline, CDR1 is SGDLS and CDR2 YYNGEE. The V gene lost 3 bases and the J gene lost 2 bases, with 11 bases spanning the gap. The DNA of the CDR3 is TGTGCCAGCAGCGCGGGGGGCCTAAACACCGGGGAGCTGTTTTTT. As protein: CASSAGGLNTGELFF.

The chain uses TRBV5-4 and TRBJ2-1; D gene ambiguous. With 4 bases removed from V and 5 bases from J, the gap between germline ends came to 7 bases. Germline CDR1 is SGHNT and CDR2 is YYREEE (reference sequence). This CDR3 is 12 amino acids long. The CDR3 spells CASSLADNEQFF. The CDR3 DNA is TGTGCCAGCAGCCTCGCCGACAATGAGCAGTTCTTC.

The chain joins TRBV6-1 to TRBJ1-5; tentatively, D is TRBD1 (5 bases). V was shortened by 2 bases and J by 6 bases, with 14 bases between the two germline ends. In germline, CDR1 is MNHNS, CDR2 SASEGT. CDR3 length equals 15 residues. The chain's CDR3 is CASSERGAFGQPQHF. CDR3 sequence (DNA): TGTGCCAGCAGTGAAAGAGGGGCGTTTGGTCAGCCCCAGCATTTT.

This clone was seen just once. The rearrangement uses TRBV20-1 and TRBJ2-7, with 7 bases lining up with TRBD2. This CDR3 contains 11 residues. Trimming cost V 6 bases and J 6 bases; bases outside gene matches: 5. Germline loops: CDR1 DFQATT, CDR2 SNEGSKA (reference sequence). For the CDR3, the DNA is TGCAGTGCCTCCGGACTAGGCGAGCAGTACTTC. Translation: CSASGLGEQYF.

This clone was counted a few times. This chain uses TRBV4-1 with TRBJ1-4; D unresolved. The germline V gene has CDR1 MGHRA and CDR2 YSYEKL. This CDR3 spans 15 amino acids. The V end lost 0 bases, the J end lost 7 bases, and 12 bases lay between the germline ends. This CDR3 reads CASSQDQVLTEKLFF. The CDR3 DNA sequence: TGCGCCAGCAGCCAAGATCAGGTACTCACTGAAAAACTGTTTTTT.

The rearrangement links TRBV5-1 to TRBJ2-1, with 7 bases lining up with TRBD1. Germline trimming cut 5 bases from V and 0 bases from J; bases unmatched to any gene: 5. The CDR3 is 15 residues long. Germline-derived CDR1 and CDR2 are SGHRS and YFSETQ. This chain's CDR3 is CASRPGTASYNEQFF. For the CDR3, the DNA is TGCGCCAGCAGACCCGGGACAGCCTCCTACAATGAGCAGTTCTTC.

The gene calls are TRBV4-1 and TRBJ2-2; perhaps TRBD2 as D (6 bases). The germline V and J ends were trimmed by 0 bases and 0 bases, with 14 bases remaining between them. The CDR3 spans 18 residues. CDR1 and CDR2 (germline): MGHRA, YSYEKL. The CDR3 DNA follows: TGCGCCAGCAGCCAAGAGGAACGACTAGACACGAACACCGGGGAGCTGTTTTTT. Its protein is CASSQEERLDTNTGELFF.

This chain connects TRBV6-6 to TRBJ2-1; no reliable D call. The CDR3 runs to 14 residues. The V gene lost 0 bases and the J gene lost 6 bases, with 9 bases spanning the gap. Germline CDR1 and CDR2: MNHNY and SVGAGI (reference sequence). The CDR3 bases are TGTGCCAGCAGTTACTCGGCCCATGGCAATGAGCAGTTCTTC. Its translation: CASSYSAHGNEQFF.

The chain uses TRBV25-1 and TRBJ2-3, with D hard to call. The CDR3 covers 12 residues. Per germline, CDR1 MGHDK and CDR2 SYGVNS. Trimming took 1 base from V and 5 from J, leaving 4 bases between them. The CDR3 reads CASSELLDTQYF. CDR3 nucleotides: TGTGCCAGCAGTGAATTGTTAGATACGCAGTATTTT.

The chain combines TRBV18 with TRBJ2-3; no clear D gene. Germline assignment: CDR1 KGHSH and CDR2 LQKENI. V was shortened by 8 bases and J by 2 bases, with 8 bases between the two germline ends. The CDR3 runs to 12 residues. In DNA, the CDR3 is TGTGCCAGCCCATCCCTCACAGATACGCAGTATTTT. Translated: CASPSLTDTQYF.

The genes are TRBV6-5 and TRBJ1-5; possibly TRBD1 for D (6 bases). Germline V gene lookup returns CDR1 MNHEY and CDR2 SVGAGI. The V end lost 1 base, the J end lost 4 bases, and 8 bases lay between the germline ends. The CDR3 spans 14 residues. The chain's CDR3 is CASSYWGANQPQHF. CDR3 nucleotide sequence: TGTGCCAGCAGTTACTGGGGGGCTAATCAGCCCCAGCATTTT.

J is TRBJ1-6 and V is TRBV7-9, with D possibly being TRBD1 (5 bases). Trimming cost V 1 base and J 5 bases, with 18 bases left between them. CDR3 length equals 18 residues. Germline CDR1 and CDR2: SEHNR and FQNEAQ (reference sequence). CDR3 protein: CASSLGSFRGPDNSPLHF. The CDR3 DNA sequence: TGTGCCAGCAGCTTAGGTAGTTTTCGGGGACCTGATAATTCACCCCTCCACTTT. The variable domain in full, completed from reference TRBV7-9 and TRBJ1-6, reads DTGVSQNPRHKITKRGQNVTFRCDPISEHNRLYWYRQTLGQGPEFLTYFQNEAQLEKSRLLSDRFSAERPKGSFSTLEIQRTEQGDSAMYLCASSLGSFRGPDNSPLHFGNGTRLTVT.

The chain uses TRBV28 and TRBJ2-1; 8 positions match TRBD2. The CDR3 has 14 amino acids. The J segment lost 8 bases and the V segment lost 3 bases, leaving 6 bases of the junction unmatched. Germline lookup yields CDR1 MDHEN and CDR2 SYDVKM. The chain's CDR3 is CASSFSGRNYEQFF. Here the CDR3 DNA reads TGTGCCAGCAGTTTCAGCGGGAGAAACTATGAGCAGTTCTTC.

This chain links TRBV5-1 with TRBJ2-5, with D uncertain. Germline V lookup: CDR1 SGHRS, CDR2 YFSETQ. The CDR3 spans 13 residues. V lost 4 bases to trimming and J lost 10 bases, with 17 bases between them. CDR3 coding DNA: TGCGCCAGCAGCGTGGACCGAGGTTGGGACCAGTACTTC. Translated, it gives CASSVDRGWDQYF.

The rearrangement uses TRBV28 and TRBJ2-2, with TRBD2 identical over 12 bases. From germline, CDR1 is MDHEN and CDR2 SYDVKM. This CDR3 spans 14 amino acids. J was trimmed by 5 bases and V by 9 bases; bases with no gene match: 4. CDR3: CASLLAGGTGELFF. The CDR3 coding sequence is TGTGCCAGTTTACTAGCGGGAGGTACCGGGGAGCTGTTTTTT.

V is TRBV15 and J is TRBJ2-7; D not certain. Germline CDR1 is LNHNV and CDR2 is YYDKDF (reference sequence). The CDR3 extends over 12 amino acids. Trimming removed 0 bases at V and 9 bases at J, with 9 bases between. The CDR3: CATSRDRIGQYF. CDR3 sequence (DNA): TGTGCCACCAGCAGAGATAGAATAGGGCAGTACTTC.

The chain is built from TRBV6-1 and TRBJ2-4; D assignment may be TRBD1 or TRBD2 (5 bases each). CDR3 length: 12 residues. Germline lookup yields CDR1 MNHNS and CDR2 SASEGT. Deletions cut 5 bases from V and 10 bases from J, with 12 bases between. The CDR3 reads CASSQRDGIQYF. In nucleotides, the CDR3 is TGTGCCAGCAGTCAACGGGACGGGATTCAGTACTTC.

The gene calls are TRBV4-1 and TRBJ2-1, with D perhaps matching TRBD1 (6 bases). V lost 1 base and J 6 bases, leaving 10 bases between the germline ends. The germline gives CDR1 MGHRA, CDR2 YSYEKL. The CDR3 loop spans 14 amino acids. CDR3 sequence (DNA): TGCGCCAGCAGCCAAGCTCTGGGGGCCAATGAGCAGTTCTTC. Its protein product is CASSQALGANEQFF.

V gene TRBV28 combines with J gene TRBJ1-5; no clear D. Germline-derived CDR1 and CDR2 are MDHEN and SYDVKM. V dropped 3 bases and J dropped 3 bases, with 12 bases sitting between them. The CDR3 spans 15 residues. CDR3 sequence reads: CASSFPTEFNQPQHF. For the CDR3, the DNA is TGTGCCAGCAGTTTCCCCACAGAGTTCAATCAGCCCCAGCATTTT.

This clone was seen only a few times. The rearrangement joins TRBV5-1 to TRBJ2-3; 7 nucleotides agree with TRBD2. V shed 5 bases and J 4 bases; nucleotides not matched to a gene: 10. The CDR3 is made up of 15 amino acids. CDR1 and CDR2 (germline): SGHRS, YFSETQ. The CDR3 nucleotides are TGCGCCAGCAGTCGGGGGGAAGGGTCCGCAGATACGCAGTATTTT. Translating it yields CASSRGEGSADTQYF.

This rearrangement joins TRBV2 to TRBJ1-6; D remains ambiguous. Trimming removed 2 bases from V and 9 bases from J, with 11 bases in between. The CDR3 is 14 residues long. The germline V gene has CDR1 SNHLY and CDR2 FYNNEI. For the CDR3, the DNA is TGTGCCAGCAGTGAACAGGTCCGACTTTCACCCCTCCACTTT. Encoded protein: CASSEQVRLSPLHF.

This chain connects TRBV5-6 to TRBJ2-3; 9 bases map to TRBD2. CDR1 SGHDT and CDR2 YYEEEE come from the germline V gene. The CDR3 consists of 18 residues. V shed 4 bases, J shed 4 bases, and the junction held 16 bases outside the gene matches. This CDR3 reads CASSRPNLAGDPPDTQYF. In nucleotides, the CDR3 is TGTGCCAGCAGCCGCCCGAACTTAGCGGGAGACCCCCCAGATACGCAGTATTTT. Complete variable domain (other parts from reference TRBV5-6 and TRBJ2-3): DAGVTQSPTHLIKTRGQQVTLRCSPKSGHDTVSWYQQALGQGPQFIFQYYEEEERQRGNFPDRFSGHQFPNYSSELNVNALLLGDSALYLCASSRPNLAGDPPDTQYFGPGTRLTVL.

This chain uses TRBV2 with TRBJ2-3; 9 nucleotides align to TRBD2. The germline gives CDR1 SNHLY, CDR2 FYNNEI. Germline trimming cut 7 bases from V and 2 bases from J; bases unmatched to any gene: 7. The CDR3 runs to 15 residues. This chain's CDR3 is CASKRLADPTDTQYF. CDR3 nucleotide sequence: TGTGCCAGCAAACGACTAGCGGACCCCACAGATACGCAGTATTTT.

V gene TRBV29-1 combines with J gene TRBJ1-2; D is uncertain. The CDR3 has 11 residues. V shed 3 bases and J shed 4 bases, with 6 bases lying between them. From germline, CDR1 is SQVTM and CDR2 ANQGSEA. The CDR3 DNA follows: TGCAGCGTTGACACCGGCTATGGCTACACCTTC. This sequence encodes CSVDTGYGYTF.

The J gene is TRBJ2-4, the V gene TRBV4-1; no clear D. Germline-derived CDR1 and CDR2 are MGHRA and YSYEKL. The CDR3 is 16 residues long. V lost 4 bases and J 0 bases, leaving 13 bases between the germline ends. The CDR3 protein is CASSLTVLKAKNIQYF. The CDR3 DNA is TGCGCCAGCAGCCTAACAGTTTTAAAAGCCAAAAACATTCAGTACTTC.

The chain combines TRBV19 with TRBJ2-1, with a tentative D call TRBD2 (6 bases). The CDR3 contains 17 residues. V lost 3 bases, J lost 0 bases, and 15 bases lay in between. Looked up from germline, CDR1 is LNHDA and CDR2 is SQIVND (reference sequence). The DNA for the CDR3 is TGTGCCAGTAGTATTTTTAGTGGGGGGTCCTCCTACAATGAGCAGTTCTTC. This sequence encodes CASSIFSGGSSYNEQFF. Together with reference TRBV19 and TRBJ2-1, the CDR3 gives the full variable domain: DGGITQSPKYLFRKEGQNVTLSCEQNLNHDAMYWYRQDPGQGLRLIYYSQIVNDFQKGDIAEGYSVSREKKESFPLTVTSAQKNPTAFYLCASSIFSGGSSYNEQFFGPGTRLTVL.

The rearrangement joins TRBV2 to TRBJ2-1, with a possible D match to TRBD2 (5 bases). V was clipped by 6 bases and J by 7 bases, with 16 bases between them. Per the germline V gene, CDR1 is SNHLY and CDR2 is FYNNEI. The CDR3 sequence is 14 residues long. The CDR3 loop is CASRDLGSGNEQFF. The CDR3 DNA sequence: TGTGCCAGCAGAGACCTGGGGTCGGGAAATGAGCAGTTCTTC. The full variable domain, its missing parts supplied by reference TRBV2 and TRBJ2-1, is EPEVTQTPSHQVTQMGQEVILRCVPISNHLYFYWYRQILGQKVEFLVSFYNNEISEKSEIFDDQFSVERPDGSNFTLKIRSTKLEDSAMYFCASRDLGSGNEQFFGPGTRLTVL.